The rows below give T cell receptor beta chains drawn from one sample of a study of graft-versus-host responses after intestinal transplantation. Assay: immunoSEQ multiplex PCR; the TCRdb copy retains only in-frame clones and omits some. The repertoire includes about 8,200 clones, around 30% of them detected once, and approximately 6.2% sits in the top ten. Sequencing was performed on alloreactive CD4+ T cells from a mixed lymphocyte reaction culture, taken before intestinal transplant. These receptors originate from a human patient who received an intestinal transplant. CDR3s include the opening cysteine and the closing phenylalanine or tryptophan.

J,V,CDR3
TRBJ1-1,TRBV5-6,CASSLVLSGEAFF
TRBJ1-5,TRBV7-8,CASSFTVKQGNQPQHF
TRBJ2-1,TRBV29-1,CSVELGQGALRGEQFF
-,TRBV13,CASSHGTSGSYEQYF
TRBJ2-5,TRBV11-2,CASSLRLAGGRETQYF
TRBJ2-5,TRBV9,CASSVVPGGPETQYF
TRBJ1-2,TRBV5-1,CASSLSAGAGGYTF
TRBJ1-1,TRBV5-1,CASSLDQKTEAFF
TRBJ1-6,TRBV7-8,CASSLVQGLSPLHF
TRBJ2-5,TRBV6-5,CASSYGLAGETQYF
TRBJ1-2,TRBV9,CASSVGSGQGYGYTF
TRBJ2-2,TRBV2,CASSEVSKGGGELFF
TRBJ1-1,TRBV15,CATSGGQGLNTEAFF